This T cell receptor (beta chain) was observed in a study of T-cell memory formation after mild COVID-19. The length of the CDR3 is 16 residues. The germline gives CDR1 MGHRA, CDR2 YSYEKL. The V end lost 0 bases, the J end lost 5 bases, and 15 bases lay between the germline ends. Each CDR3 protein gets one entry after TCRdb re-called the 5' RACE reads with MiXCR. The sample has 200,000 to 300,000 distinct CDR3 sequences; 16% are singletons. What was sequenced was PBMCs or a T cell subset sorted from them (not recorded which). The chain uses TRBV4-1 and TRBJ2-3; D is undetermined. The sequence was collected from a man in his late teens or twenties who had mild COVID-19 (a few samples of this study predate the infection). Cell type and time point are not known. The CDR3 region is CASSQDVPPSQDTQYF. CDR3 DNA sequence: TGCGCCAGCAGCCAAGATGTCCCCCCGAGTCAAGATACGCAGTATTTT.